The 10 T cell receptor beta chains in this list originate from one sample, sequenced in a study of radiotherapy plus CTLA-4 blockade in lung cancer. Measured with immunoSEQ multiplex PCR; TCRdb has only the in-frame clones, and not every one. This sample yields 55,000 to 80,000 clones, of which roughly 80% are seen a single time; approximately 4% belongs to the top ten. Sample: peripheral blood, taken from a patient treated with radiotherapy plus ipilimumab. These TCRs come from a human donor with non-small cell lung cancer who had a complete response to radiotherapy plus ipilimumab.

V usage is TRBV7-9 and J usage is TRBJ1-3, with D unclear. The CDR3 covers 17 residues. Germline V gene data show CDR1 as SEHNR and CDR2 as FQNEAQ (reference sequence). V was trimmed by 7 bases and J by 1 base, leaving 20 bases between them. CDR3 coding DNA: TGTGCCAGCACCCACGACTGGTCCAGGAGTTCTGGAAACACCATATATTTT. Translation: CASTHDWSRSSGNTIYF.

J is TRBJ1-2 and V is TRBV30, with a tentative D call TRBD1 (5 bases). CDR1 GTSNPN and CDR2 SVGIG come from the germline V gene (reference sequence). With 5 bases removed from V and 5 bases from J, the gap between germline ends came to 15 bases. The CDR3 loop spans 13 amino acids. The CDR3 sequence: CAWLVRAGYGYTF. The CDR3 region has the DNA TGTGCCTGGCTCGTCAGGGCGGGTTATGGCTACACCTTC.

V and J are TRBV7-8 and TRBJ1-2, with D possibly being TRBD1 (5 bases). In germline, CDR1 is SGHVS, CDR2 FQNEAQ. Between the trimmed V and J ends, which lost 2 bases and 1 base, there was a span of 5 bases. CDR3 length: 13 amino acids. The CDR3 spells CASSLQGNYGYTF. For the CDR3, the DNA is TGTGCCAGCAGCTTACAGGGTAACTATGGCTACACCTTC.

The chain uses TRBV21-1 and TRBJ2-5; TRBD1 is the table's D call and was not checked against the DNA. TRBV21-1 is a recognized pseudogene. The CDR3 extends over 14 amino acids. Here the CDR3 DNA reads TGTGCCAGCAGCCCGCGACAGATCCAAGAGACCCAGTACTTC. It yields the protein CASSPRQIQETQYF.

In DNA form, the CDR3 reads TGTGCCAGCAGCTTCGTAGGGAGCACAGATACGCAGTATTTT. This encodes CASSFVGSTDTQYF. V is TRBV5-4 and J is TRBJ2-3; D unclear. The CDR3 totals 14 residues. Germline lookup yields CDR1 SGHNT and CDR2 YYREEE (reference sequence). V lost 2 bases, J lost 0 bases, and 7 bases lay in between.

The gene calls are TRBV6-5 and TRBJ2-7; D tentatively reads TRBD1 or TRBD2 (5 bases each). Deletions cut 2 bases from V and 2 bases from J, with 13 bases between. Per germline, CDR1 MNHEY and CDR2 SVGAGI. This CDR3 comprises 15 residues. The CDR3 region has the DNA TGTGCCAGCAGTTACCTACGGGACGGACCCTACGAGCAGTACTTC. It encodes CASSYLRDGPYEQYF.

The chain recombines TRBV30 with TRBJ2-4; the D is unclear. CDR3 length: 13 amino acids. V was pared by 2 bases and J by 3 bases, with 8 bases between. Germline V CDR1 and CDR2: GTSNPN, SVGIG (reference sequence). The CDR3 sequence: CAWSSSLKNIQYF. CDR3 in DNA: TGTGCCTGGAGTAGCAGTCTCAAAAACATTCAGTACTTC.

The rearrangement joins TRBV7-8 to TRBJ1-5; TRBD1 is a possible D gene (6 bases). The CDR3 runs to 18 residues. V was shortened by 1 base and J by 4 bases, with 20 bases between the two germline ends. Germline V gives CDR1 SGHVS, CDR2 FQNEAQ. CDR3 region: CASSLGGWGASHNQPQHF. In DNA, the CDR3 is TGTGCCAGCAGCTTAGGAGGATGGGGGGCCTCACATAATCAGCCCCAGCATTTT.

This chain links TRBV5-4 with TRBJ1-4, with D possibly TRBD1 on 5 matching bases. V lost 4 bases, J lost 6 bases, and 13 bases lay in between. This CDR3 is 14 amino acids long. Germline V gene lookup returns CDR1 SGHNT and CDR2 YYREEE (reference sequence). This CDR3 reads CASSPSGLDEKLFF. In nucleotides, the CDR3 is TGTGCCAGCAGCCCGTCGGGACTCGATGAAAAACTGTTTTTT.

The genes are TRBV6-1 and TRBJ1-2, with D possibly being TRBD1 (5 bases). V gave up 2 bases and J gave up 7 bases, with 14 bases separating them. The CDR3 runs 14 residues. Germline V CDR1 and CDR2: MNHNS, SASEGT. The DNA for the CDR3 is TGTGCCAGCAGTGAATCCCCAGGGAGGGGTGGCTACACCTTC. Translation gives CASSESPGRGGYTF.